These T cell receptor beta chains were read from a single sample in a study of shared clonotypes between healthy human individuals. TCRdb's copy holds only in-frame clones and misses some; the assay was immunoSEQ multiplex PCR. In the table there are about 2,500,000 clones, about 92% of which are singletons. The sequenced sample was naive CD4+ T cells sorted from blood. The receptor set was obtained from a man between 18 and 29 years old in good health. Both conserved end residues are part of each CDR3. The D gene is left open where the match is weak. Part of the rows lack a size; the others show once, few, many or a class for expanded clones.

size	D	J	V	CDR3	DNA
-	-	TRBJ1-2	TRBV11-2	CASSLEQDKYGYTF	TGTGCCAGCAGCTTAGAGCAGGACAAATATGGCTACACCTTC
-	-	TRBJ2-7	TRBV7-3	CASSLILAGAYEQYF	TGTGCCAGCAGCTTAATTCTGGCCGGAGCATACGAGCAGTACTTC
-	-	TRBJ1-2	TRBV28	CASSSGLNYGYTF	TGTGCCAGCAGTTCCGGTTTGAACTATGGCTACACCTTC
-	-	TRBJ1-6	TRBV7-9	CASSKNRDVISPLHF	TGTGCCAGCAGCAAGAACCGGGACGTCATTTCACCCCTCCACTTT
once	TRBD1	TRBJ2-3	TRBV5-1	CASSLAVGDSSTDTQYF	TGCGCCAGCAGCTTGGCGGTTGGGGACAGCTCAACAGATACGCAGTATTTT
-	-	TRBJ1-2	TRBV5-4	CASSLEGPYGYTF	TGTGCCAGCAGCTTGGAGGGGCCCTATGGCTACACCTTC
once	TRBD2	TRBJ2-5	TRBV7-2	CASSLGLAGVETQYF	TGTGCCAGCAGCCTAGGACTAGCGGGAGTGGAGACCCAGTACTTC
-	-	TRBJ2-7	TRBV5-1	CASSQGGLTSSYEQYF	TGCGCCAGCAGCCAAGGCGGGCTCACTAGCTCCTACGAGCAGTACTTC
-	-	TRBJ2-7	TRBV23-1	CASSPGGEDPSILSLEQYF	TGCGCCAGCAGTCCCGGTGGGGAGGATCCTTCGATCCTCTCCCTCGAGCAGTACTTC
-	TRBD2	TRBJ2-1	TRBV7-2	CASSFMTSANEQFF	TGTGCCAGCAGCTTCATGACTAGCGCCAATGAGCAGTTCTTC
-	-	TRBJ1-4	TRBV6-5	CASRSTATNEKLFF	TGTGCCAGCAGGTCGACAGCAACTAATGAAAAACTGTTTTTT
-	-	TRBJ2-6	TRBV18	CASSPTGANVLTF	TGTGCCAGCTCACCCACTGGGGCCAACGTCCTGACTTTC
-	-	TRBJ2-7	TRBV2	CASRVSYEQYF	TGTGCCAGCAGGGTCAGTTACGAGCAGTACTTC
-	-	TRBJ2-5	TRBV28	CASSPPVRAGETQYF	TGTGCCAGCAGCCCGCCGGTGCGGGCCGGGGAGACCCAGTACTTC
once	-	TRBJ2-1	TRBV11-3	CASSDTGRTPYNEQFF	TGTGCCAGCAGCGATACGGGCAGGACCCCCTACAATGAGCAGTTCTTC
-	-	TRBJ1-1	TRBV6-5	CASSYLGRGTEAFF	TGTGCCAGCAGTTACTTGGGAAGGGGCACTGAAGCTTTCTTT
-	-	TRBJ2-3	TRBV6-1	CASSLAQGSDTQYF	TGTGCCAGCAGCCTCGCTCAGGGTAGCGATACGCAGTATTTT
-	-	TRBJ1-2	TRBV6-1	CASSGIHFGYGYTF	TGTGCCAGCAGTGGGATCCACTTTGGGTATGGCTACACCTTC
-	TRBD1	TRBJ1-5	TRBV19	CASSERRQGPITGQPQHF	TGTGCCAGTAGTGAAAGGCGACAGGGGCCTATCACCGGCCAGCCCCAGCATTTT
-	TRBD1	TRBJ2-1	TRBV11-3	CASSWSGTGVISEQFF	TGTGCCAGCAGCTGGTCCGGGACAGGGGTAATAAGTGAGCAGTTCTTC
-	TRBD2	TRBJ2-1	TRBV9	CASSSRGDYYNEQFF	TGTGCCAGCAGCTCTAGAGGGGACTATTACAATGAGCAGTTCTTC
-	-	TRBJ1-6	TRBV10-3	CAITDSLYNSPLHF	TGTGCCATCACGGACAGTCTCTATAATTCACCCCTCCACTTT
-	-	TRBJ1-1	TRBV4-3	CASSQDYWREAFF	TGCGCCAGCAGCCAAGATTATTGGAGAGAAGCTTTCTTT
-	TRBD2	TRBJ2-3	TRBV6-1	CASSGGGGWDTQYF	TGTGCCAGCTCGGGGGGGGGCGGCTGGGATACGCAGTATTTT
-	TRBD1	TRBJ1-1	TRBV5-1	CASSRTGTNTEAFF	TGCGCCAGCAGCAGGACAGGGACGAACACTGAAGCTTTCTTT
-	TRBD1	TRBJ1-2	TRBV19	CASSPGTGEAYGYTF	TGTGCCAGTAGTCCCGGGACAGGGGAGGCCTATGGCTACACCTTC
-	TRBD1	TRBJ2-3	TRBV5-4	CASSLRTGAPDTQYF	TGTGCCAGCAGCTTGAGGACAGGGGCGCCAGATACGCAGTATTTT
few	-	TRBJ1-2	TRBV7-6	CASSTWGDGYTF	TGTGCCAGCAGCACATGGGGGGATGGCTACACCTTC
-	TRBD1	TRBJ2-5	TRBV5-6	CASSMRVIQGAKKVAQYF	TGTGCCAGCAGTATGCGGGTGATACAGGGGGCTAAAAAAGTGGCCCAGTACTTC
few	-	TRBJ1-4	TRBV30	CAWSVGPAKLFF	TGTGCCTGGAGTGTAGGACCAGCAAAACTGTTTTTT
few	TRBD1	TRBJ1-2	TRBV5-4	CASSTGTANYGYTF	TGTGCCAGCAGCACCGGGACAGCGAACTATGGCTACACCTTC
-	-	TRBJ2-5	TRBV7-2	CASSLSSSRTETQYF	TGTGCCAGCAGCCTCTCCTCCTCCAGGACGGAGACCCAGTACTTC
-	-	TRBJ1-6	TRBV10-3	CAISIFGTQSDSPLHF	TGTGCCATCAGCATTTTCGGGACTCAATCGGATTCACCCCTCCACTTT
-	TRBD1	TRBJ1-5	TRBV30	CAWNLDRAAQPQHF	TGTGCCTGGAATCTCGACAGGGCAGCTCAGCCCCAGCATTTT
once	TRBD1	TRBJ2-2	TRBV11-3	CASSSTGGLTGELFF	TGTGCCAGCAGCTCGACAGGGGGATTGACCGGGGAGCTGTTTTTT
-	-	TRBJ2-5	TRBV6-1	CASSEVGAVGGTQYF	TGTGCCAGCAGTGAAGTAGGCGCGGTCGGGGGGACCCAGTACTTC
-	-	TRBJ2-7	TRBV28	CAVGPGGPYEQYF	TGTGCCGTAGGGCCCGGGGGCCCCTACGAGCAGTACTTC
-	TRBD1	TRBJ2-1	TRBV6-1	CASSERQGTGNEQFF	TGTGCCAGCAGTGAACGACAGGGAACGGGGAATGAGCAGTTCTTC
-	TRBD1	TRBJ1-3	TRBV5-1	CASSALQGAGSGNTIYF	TGCGCCAGCAGCGCACTACAGGGGGCAGGCTCTGGAAACACCATATATTTT
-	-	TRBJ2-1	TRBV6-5	CASSYAPTQNNEQFF	TGTGCCAGCAGTTACGCACCGACACAGAACAATGAGCAGTTCTTC
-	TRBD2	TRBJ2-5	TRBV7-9	CASSKTGLAGGKEETQYF	TGTGCCAGCAGTAAGACGGGACTAGCGGGAGGAAAGGAAGAGACCCAGTACTTC